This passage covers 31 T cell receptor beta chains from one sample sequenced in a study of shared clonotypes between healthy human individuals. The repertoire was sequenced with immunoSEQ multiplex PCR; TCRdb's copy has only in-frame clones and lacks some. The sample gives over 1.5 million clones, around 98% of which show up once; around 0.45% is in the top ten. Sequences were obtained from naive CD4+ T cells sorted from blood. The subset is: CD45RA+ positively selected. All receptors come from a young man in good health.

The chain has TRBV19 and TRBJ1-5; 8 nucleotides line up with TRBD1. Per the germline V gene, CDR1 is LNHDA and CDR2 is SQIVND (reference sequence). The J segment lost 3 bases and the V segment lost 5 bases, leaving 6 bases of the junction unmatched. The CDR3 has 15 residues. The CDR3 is CASSVRDRPNQPQHF. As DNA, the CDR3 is TGTGCCAGTAGTGTCCGGGACAGGCCCAATCAGCCCCAGCATTTT. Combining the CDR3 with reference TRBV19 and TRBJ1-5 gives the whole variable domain DGGITQSPKYLFRKEGQNVTLSCEQNLNHDAMYWYRQDPGQGLRLIYYSQIVNDFQKGDIAEGYSVSREKKESFPLTVTSAQKNPTAFYLCASSVRDRPNQPQHFGDGTRLSIL.

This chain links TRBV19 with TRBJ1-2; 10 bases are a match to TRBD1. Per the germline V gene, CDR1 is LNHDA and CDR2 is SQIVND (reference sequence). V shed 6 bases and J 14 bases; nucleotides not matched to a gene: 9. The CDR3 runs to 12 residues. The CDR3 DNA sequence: TGTGCCAGTAGCCGGGACAGGGGAGAAGGAACCTTC. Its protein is CASSRDRGEGTF.

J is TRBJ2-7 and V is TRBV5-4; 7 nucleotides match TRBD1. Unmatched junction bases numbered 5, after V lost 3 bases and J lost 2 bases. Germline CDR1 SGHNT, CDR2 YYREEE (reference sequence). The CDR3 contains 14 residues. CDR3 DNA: TGTGCCAGCAGCTCGGGACAGCTAGCCTACGAGCAGTACTTC. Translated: CASSSGQLAYEQYF.

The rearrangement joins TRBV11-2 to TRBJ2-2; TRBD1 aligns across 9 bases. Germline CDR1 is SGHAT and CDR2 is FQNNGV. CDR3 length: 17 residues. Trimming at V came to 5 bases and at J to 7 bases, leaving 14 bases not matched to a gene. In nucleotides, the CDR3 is TGTGCCAGCAGCGACTATCCGGGACAGGGTAGATTCGGGGAGCTGTTTTTT. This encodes CASSDYPGQGRFGELFF.

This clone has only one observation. The CDR3 reads CASSNPAGDNEQYF. The CDR3 coding sequence is TGTGCCAGTAGTAACCCAGCGGGAGATAACGAGCAGTACTTC. The chain employs TRBV19 and TRBJ2-7; TRBD2 agrees at 8 bases. V shed 4 bases, J shed 5 bases, and the junction held 7 bases outside the gene matches. The germline CDR1 and CDR2 sequences are LNHDA and SQIVND (reference sequence). This CDR3 contains 14 residues.

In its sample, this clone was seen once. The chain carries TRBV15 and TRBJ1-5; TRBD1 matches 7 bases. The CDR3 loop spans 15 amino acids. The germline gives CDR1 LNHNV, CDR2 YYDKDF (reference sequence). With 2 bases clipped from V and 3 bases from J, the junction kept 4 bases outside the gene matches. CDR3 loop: CATSRKDRSNQPQHF. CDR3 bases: TGTGCCACCAGCAGAAAGGACAGGTCCAATCAGCCCCAGCATTTT. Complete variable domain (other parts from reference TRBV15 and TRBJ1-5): DAMVIQNPRYQVTQFGKPVTLSCSQTLNHNVMYWYQQKSSQAPKLLFHYYDKDFNNEADTPDNFQSRRPNTSFCFLDIRSPGLGDTAMYLCATSRKDRSNQPQHFGDGTRLSIL.

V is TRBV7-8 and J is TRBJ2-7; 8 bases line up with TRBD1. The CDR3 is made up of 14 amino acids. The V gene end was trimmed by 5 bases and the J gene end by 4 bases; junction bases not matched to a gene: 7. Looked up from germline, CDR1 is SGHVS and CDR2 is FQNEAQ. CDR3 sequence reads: CASSNQDRAYEQYF. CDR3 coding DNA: TGTGCCAGCAGCAACCAGGACAGGGCTTACGAGCAGTACTTC. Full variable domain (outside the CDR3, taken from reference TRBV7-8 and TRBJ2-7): GAGVSQSPRYKVAKRGQDVALRCDPISGHVSLFWYQQALGQGPEFLTYFQNEAQLDKSGLPSDRFFAERPEGSVSTLKIQRTQQEDSAVYLCASSNQDRAYEQYFGPGTRLTVT.

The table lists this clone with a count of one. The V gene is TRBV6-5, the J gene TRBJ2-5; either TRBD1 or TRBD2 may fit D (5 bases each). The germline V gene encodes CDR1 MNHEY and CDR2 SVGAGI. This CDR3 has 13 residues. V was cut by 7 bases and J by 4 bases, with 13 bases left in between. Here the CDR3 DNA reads TGTGCCAGCACGGAGGCAGGGAGAGAGACCCAGTACTTC. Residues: CASTEAGRETQYF.

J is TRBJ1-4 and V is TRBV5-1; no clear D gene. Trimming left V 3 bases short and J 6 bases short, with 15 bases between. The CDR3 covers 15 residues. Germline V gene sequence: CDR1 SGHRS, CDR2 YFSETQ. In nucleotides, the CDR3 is TGCGCCAGCAGCTCGGGTAGGGCTAGAGATGAAAAACTGTTTTTT. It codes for CASSSGRARDEKLFF.

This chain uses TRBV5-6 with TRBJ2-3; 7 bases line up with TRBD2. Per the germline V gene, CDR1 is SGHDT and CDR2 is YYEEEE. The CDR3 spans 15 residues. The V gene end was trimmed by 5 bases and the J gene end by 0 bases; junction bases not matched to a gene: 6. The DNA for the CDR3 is TGTGCCAGCAGTCCGCTAGCGGTCAGCACAGATACGCAGTATTTT. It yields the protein CASSPLAVSTDTQYF.

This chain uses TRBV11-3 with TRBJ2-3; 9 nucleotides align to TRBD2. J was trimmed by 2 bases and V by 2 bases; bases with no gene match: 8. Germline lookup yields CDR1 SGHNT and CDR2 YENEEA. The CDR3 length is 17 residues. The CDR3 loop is CASSLTIAGAPTDTQYF. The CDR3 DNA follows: TGTGCCAGCAGCTTAACTATAGCGGGAGCCCCCACAGATACGCAGTATTTT.

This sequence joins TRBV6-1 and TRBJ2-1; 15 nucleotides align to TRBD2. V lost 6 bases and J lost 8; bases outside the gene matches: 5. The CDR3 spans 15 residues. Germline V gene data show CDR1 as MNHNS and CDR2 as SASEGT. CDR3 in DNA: TGTGCCAGCAGCGGACTAGCGGGAGGGCTTGATGAGCAGTTCTTC. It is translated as CASSGLAGGLDEQFF.

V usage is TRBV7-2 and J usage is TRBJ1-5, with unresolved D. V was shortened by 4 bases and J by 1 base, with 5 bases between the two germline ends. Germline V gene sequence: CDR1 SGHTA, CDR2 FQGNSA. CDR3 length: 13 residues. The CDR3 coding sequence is TGTGCCAGCAGCTCAAGCAGCAATCAGCCCCAGCATTTT. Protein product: CASSSSSNQPQHF. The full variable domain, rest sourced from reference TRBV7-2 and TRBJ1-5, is GAGVSQSPSNKVTEKGKDVELRCDPISGHTALYWYRQSLGQGLEFLIYFQGNSAPDKSGLPSDRFSAERTGGSVSTLTIQRTQQEDSAVYLCASSSSSNQPQHFGDGTRLSIL.

CDR3 amino acids: CASSPRQDYEQYF. CDR3 sequence (DNA): TGTGCCAGCAGCCCCCGACAGGATTACGAGCAGTACTTC. The chain combines TRBV7-6 with TRBJ2-7; the D gene is possibly TRBD1 (6 bases). V was clipped by 5 bases and J by 4 bases, with 12 bases between them. Germline V gene sequence: CDR1 SGHVS, CDR2 FNYEAQ. The CDR3 consists of 13 residues.

The CDR3 here is CAILSGANYGYTF. The CDR3 DNA reads as TGTGCCATCTTATCGGGGGCCAACTATGGCTACACCTTC. The rearrangement uses TRBV10-3 and TRBJ1-2; a possible D gene is TRBD1 (6 bases). V gave up 8 bases and J gave up 2 bases, with 12 bases separating them. The V gene's germline CDR1 is ENHRY and CDR2 SYGVKD. The CDR3 is made up of 13 amino acids.

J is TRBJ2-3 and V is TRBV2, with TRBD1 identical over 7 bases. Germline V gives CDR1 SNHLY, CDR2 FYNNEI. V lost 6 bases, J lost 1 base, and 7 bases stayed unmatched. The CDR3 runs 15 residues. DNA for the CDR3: TGTGCCAGCAGAAAGGACAGGTCGGGCACAGATACGCAGTATTTT. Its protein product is CASRKDRSGTDTQYF.

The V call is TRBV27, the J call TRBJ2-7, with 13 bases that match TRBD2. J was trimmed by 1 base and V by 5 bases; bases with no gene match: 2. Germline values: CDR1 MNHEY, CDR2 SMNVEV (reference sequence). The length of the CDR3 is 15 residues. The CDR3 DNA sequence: TGTGCCAGCAGTGCACTAGCGGGAGGGTCCTACGAGCAGTACTTC. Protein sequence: CASSALAGGSYEQYF.

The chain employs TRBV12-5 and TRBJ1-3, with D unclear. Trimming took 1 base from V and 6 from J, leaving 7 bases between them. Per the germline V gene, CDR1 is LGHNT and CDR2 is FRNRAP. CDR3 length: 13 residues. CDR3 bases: TGTGCTAGTGGTTTGGGACTGGAAAACACCATATATTTT. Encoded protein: CASGLGLENTIYF.

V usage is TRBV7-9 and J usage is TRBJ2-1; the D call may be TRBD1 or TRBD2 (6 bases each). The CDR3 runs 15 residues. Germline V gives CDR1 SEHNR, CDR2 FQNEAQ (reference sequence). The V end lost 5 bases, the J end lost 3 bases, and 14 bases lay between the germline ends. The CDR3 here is CASSTRGHFYNEQFF. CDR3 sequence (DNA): TGTGCCAGCAGCACGCGGGGACATTTCTACAATGAGCAGTTCTTC.

Here the CDR3 DNA reads TGTGCCAGCTCCCTGGACCTTGGTGGCTACACCTTC. Translation gives CASSLDLGGYTF. The chain couples TRBV18 to TRBJ1-2; D remains unclear. With 6 bases removed from V and 7 bases from J, the gap between germline ends came to 12 bases. The CDR3 totals 12 residues. Germline V gene lookup returns CDR1 KGHSH and CDR2 LQKENI.

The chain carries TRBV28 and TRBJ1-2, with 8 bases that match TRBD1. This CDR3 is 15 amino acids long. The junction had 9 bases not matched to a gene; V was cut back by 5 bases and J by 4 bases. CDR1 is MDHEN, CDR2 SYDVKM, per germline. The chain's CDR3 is CASSTPGGSFYGYTF. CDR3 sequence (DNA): TGTGCCAGCAGTACTCCAGGGGGCAGCTTCTATGGCTACACCTTC.

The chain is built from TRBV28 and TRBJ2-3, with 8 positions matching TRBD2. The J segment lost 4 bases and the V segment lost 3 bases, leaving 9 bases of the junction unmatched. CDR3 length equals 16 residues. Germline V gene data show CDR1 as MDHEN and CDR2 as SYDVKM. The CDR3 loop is CASSLIREGRADTQYF. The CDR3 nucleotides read TGTGCCAGCAGTTTGATCCGGGAGGGCCGGGCAGATACGCAGTATTTT.

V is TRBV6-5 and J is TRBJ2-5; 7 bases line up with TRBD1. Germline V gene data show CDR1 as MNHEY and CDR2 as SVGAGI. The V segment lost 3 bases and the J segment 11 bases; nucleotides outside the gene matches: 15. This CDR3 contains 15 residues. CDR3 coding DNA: TGTGCCAGCAGTTATTCGGACAGGACAGCGATAACTCAGTACTTC. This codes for CASSYSDRTAITQYF.

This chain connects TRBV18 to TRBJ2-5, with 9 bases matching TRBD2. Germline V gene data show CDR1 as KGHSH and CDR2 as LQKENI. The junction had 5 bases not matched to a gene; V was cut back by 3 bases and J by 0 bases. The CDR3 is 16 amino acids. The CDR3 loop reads CASSPIAGEYQETQYF. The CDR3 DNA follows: TGTGCCAGCTCACCGATAGCGGGAGAGTACCAAGAGACCCAGTACTTC.

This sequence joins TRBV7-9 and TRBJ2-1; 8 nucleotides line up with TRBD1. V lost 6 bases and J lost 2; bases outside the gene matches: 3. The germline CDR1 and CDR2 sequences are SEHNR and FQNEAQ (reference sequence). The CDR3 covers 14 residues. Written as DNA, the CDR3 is TGTGCCAGCAGACAACAGGGGGCCTACAATGAGCAGTTCTTC. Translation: CASRQQGAYNEQFF.

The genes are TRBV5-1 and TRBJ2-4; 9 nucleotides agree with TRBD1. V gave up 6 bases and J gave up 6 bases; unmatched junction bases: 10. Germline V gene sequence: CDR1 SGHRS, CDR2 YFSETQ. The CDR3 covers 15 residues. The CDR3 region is CASTRQGVLGNIQYF. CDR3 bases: TGCGCCAGCACCAGACAGGGGGTTCTGGGAAACATTCAGTACTTC.

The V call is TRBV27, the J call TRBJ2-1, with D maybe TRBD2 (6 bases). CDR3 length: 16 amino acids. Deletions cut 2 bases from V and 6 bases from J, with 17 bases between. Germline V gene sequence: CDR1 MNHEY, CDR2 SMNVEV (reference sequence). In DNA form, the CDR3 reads TGTGCCAGCAGTTTACGGAGGGGACCCGTGGGCAATGAGCAGTTCTTC. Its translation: CASSLRRGPVGNEQFF.

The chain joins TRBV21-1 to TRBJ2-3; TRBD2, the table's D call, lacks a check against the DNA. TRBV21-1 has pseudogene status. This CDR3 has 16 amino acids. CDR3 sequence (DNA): TGTGCCAGCAGCAACACTAGCGCATCTAGCACAGATACGCAATATTTT. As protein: CASSNTSASSTDTQYF.

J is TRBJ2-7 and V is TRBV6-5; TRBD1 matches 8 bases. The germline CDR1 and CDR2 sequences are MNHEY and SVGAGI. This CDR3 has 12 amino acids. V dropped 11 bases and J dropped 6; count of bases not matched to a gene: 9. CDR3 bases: TGTGCCTCGACAGGGGACACCGTCGAGCAGTACTTC. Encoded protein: CASTGDTVEQYF.

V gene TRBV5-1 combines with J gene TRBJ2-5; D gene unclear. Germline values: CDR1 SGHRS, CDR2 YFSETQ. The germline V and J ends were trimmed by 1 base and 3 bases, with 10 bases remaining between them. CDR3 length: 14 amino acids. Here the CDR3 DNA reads TGCGCCAGCAGCTTGCAACAGTTTGAAGAGACCCAGTACTTC. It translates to CASSLQQFEETQYF.

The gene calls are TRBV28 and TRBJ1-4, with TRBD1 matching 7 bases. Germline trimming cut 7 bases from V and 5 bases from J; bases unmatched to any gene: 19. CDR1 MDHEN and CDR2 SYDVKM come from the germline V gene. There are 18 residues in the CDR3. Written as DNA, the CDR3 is TGTGCCAGCACCCTCGACAGGGAAAGGTCGTGGAGAAATGAAAAACTGTTTTTT. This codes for CASTLDRERSWRNEKLFF.